Following are 5 T cell receptor beta chains from one sample sequenced in a study of blood T cell repertoires in COVID-19. The data were produced by immunoSEQ multiplex PCR, yet TCRdb's version contains in-frame clones alone and is incomplete. The profile shows approximately 100,000 clones, approximately 91% of them singletons. The sequenced material came from peripheral blood. The receptors were gathered from a man in his sixties with acute or convalescent COVID-19.

CDR3 coding DNA: TGCGCCAGCAGTGGACTGGATACGCAGTATTTT. Encoded protein: CASSGLDTQYF. V usage is TRBV10-2 and J usage is TRBJ2-3, with D unresolved. The length of the CDR3 is 11 residues. The germline V and J ends were trimmed by 4 bases and 6 bases, with 5 bases remaining between them. Per germline, CDR1 WSHSY and CDR2 SAAADI.

The CDR3 nucleotides read TGTGCCTGGAGTGTACGTCCCGACAGGGGCTATGGCTACACCTTC. Encoded protein: CAWSVRPDRGYGYTF. The chain has TRBV30 and TRBJ1-2; 8 nucleotides line up with TRBD1. V shed 0 bases, J shed 4 bases, and the junction held 7 bases outside the gene matches. The CDR3 is 15 residues long. In germline, CDR1 is GTSNPN, CDR2 SVGIG (reference sequence). Supplemented by reference TRBV30 and TRBJ1-2, the full variable domain reads SQTIHQWPATLVQPVGSPLSLECTVEGTSNPNLYWYRQAAGRGLQLLFYSVGIGQISSEVPQNLSASRPQDRQFILSSKKLLLSDSGFYLCAWSVRPDRGYGYTFGSGTRLTVV.

This rearrangement joins TRBV7-2 to TRBJ2-5; D is ambiguous. This CDR3 is 13 amino acids long. V was trimmed by 5 bases and J by 5 bases, leaving 12 bases between them. CDR1 and CDR2 (germline): SGHTA, FQGNSA. For the CDR3, the DNA is TGTGCCAGCAGCCGTCGTAGCCGCGAGACCCAGTACTTC. Its translation: CASSRRSRETQYF.

J is TRBJ2-7 and V is TRBV2; 11 nucleotides line up with TRBD1. Germline V lookup: CDR1 SNHLY, CDR2 FYNNEI. There are 12 residues in the CDR3. V was clipped by 5 bases and J by 13 bases; unmatched bases: 7. Here the CDR3 DNA reads TGTGCCAGCAGTCCGATTGGACAGGGGGCTTACTTC. This gives the protein CASSPIGQGAYF.

The CDR3 here is CASSVGQAVHIGYTF. The CDR3 DNA reads TGTGCCAGCAGCGTAGGACAGGCCGTACATATTGGCTACACCTTC. V is TRBV9 and J is TRBJ1-2, with TRBD1 as a possible D gene (6 bases). Trimming took 0 bases from V and 7 from J, leaving 16 bases between them. The germline gives CDR1 SGDLS, CDR2 YYNGEE. The CDR3 extends over 15 amino acids. Full variable domain (outside the CDR3, taken from reference TRBV9 and TRBJ1-2): DSGVTQTPKHLITATGQRVTLRCSPRSGDLSVYWYQQSLDQGLQFLIQYYNGEERAKGNILERFSAQQFPDLHSELNLSSLELGDSALYFCASSVGQAVHIGYTFGSGTRLTVV.